The 14 T cell receptor beta chains below come from one sample, sequenced in a study of identical twins. One entry per CDR3 protein, called by TCRdb with MiXCR from the 5' RACE reads. This sample has some 440,000 distinct CDR3 sequences; roughly 24% occur once, and the top ten carry about 3%. In addition, the sample was reused for a study of T cells expressing NK-cell markers.

Source material: CD4+ T cells sorted from blood. These receptors came from a woman aged 18-29 years in good health.

The sample holds a few counts of this clonotype. The rearrangement uses TRBV20-1 and TRBJ2-5; D may correspond to TRBD1 or TRBD2 (6 bases each). Germline V gene lookup returns CDR1 DFQATT and CDR2 SNEGSKA (reference sequence). The CDR3 totals 14 residues. V was trimmed by 5 bases and J by 6 bases, leaving 19 bases between them. The CDR3 DNA reads as TGCAGTGCTCAGAGGGGGGTCAGGGGCAAGACCCAGTACTTC. Encoded protein: CSAQRGVRGKTQYF.

The sample holds many counts of this clonotype. The chain uses TRBV20-1 and TRBJ2-3; the match to TRBD2 covers 9 bases. This CDR3 has 13 residues. J lost 5 bases, V lost 5 bases, and 5 bases had no gene match. CDR1 and CDR2 from the germline V gene are DFQATT and SNEGSKA (reference sequence). The chain's CDR3 is CSAGGLAGDTQYF. The CDR3 DNA sequence: TGCAGTGCTGGGGGACTAGCAGGAGATACGCAGTATTTT.

This clonotype turned up a few times. The chain links TRBV6-1 to TRBJ2-7, with 10 bases matching TRBD1. Germline values: CDR1 MNHNS, CDR2 SASEGT. Unmatched junction bases numbered 8, after V lost 11 bases and J lost 1 base. CDR3 length: 14 residues. The CDR3 reads CAARVGQGSYEQYF. As DNA, the CDR3 is TGTGCCGCGCGGGTGGGACAGGGGTCCTACGAGCAGTACTTC.

J is TRBJ2-7 and V is TRBV3-1; a weak D match, TRBD1 (6 bases). Germline V gene data show CDR1 as LGHDT and CDR2 as YNNKEL (reference sequence). V lost 4 bases and J 5 bases, leaving 15 bases between the germline ends. CDR3 length equals 14 residues. The DNA of the CDR3 is TGTGCCAGCAGCCTTTCTTTGGGGGCCCACGAGCAGTACTTC. This sequence encodes CASSLSLGAHEQYF.

This clonotype was counted between two and nine times. The V and J genes are TRBV29-1 and TRBJ2-6, with D uncertain. From germline, CDR1 is SQVTM and CDR2 ANQGSEA. The CDR3 length is 13 residues. V was cut by 6 bases and J by 0 bases, with 6 bases left in between. The CDR3 region is CSVAISGANVLTF. CDR3 sequence (DNA): TGCAGCGTCGCCATCTCTGGGGCCAACGTCCTGACTTTC.

This clonotype was seen a single time. The DNA for the CDR3 is TGTGCCAGCAGCCAAGATACCTTCGGGGTGGAGACCCAGTACTTC. It encodes CASSQDTFGVETQYF. This chain connects TRBV14 to TRBJ2-5; the D gene is possibly TRBD2 (5 bases). This CDR3 is built from 15 residues. The germline V gene has CDR1 SGHDN and CDR2 FVKESK. Trimming took off 0 bases at V and 5 bases at J, with 13 bases between the two ends.

This clonotype turned up a few times. This chain joins TRBV12-3 or TRBV12-4 and TRBJ2-7; D remains unclear. The V end lost 2 bases, the J end lost 7 bases, and 9 bases lay between the germline ends. This CDR3 spans 12 amino acids. The CDR3 loop reads CASSLNWYEQYF. DNA of the CDR3: TGTGCCAGCAGTTTAAATTGGTATGAGCAGTACTTC.

The chain combines TRBV20-1 with TRBJ1-6; 10 nucleotides align to TRBD1. Losses at the gene ends were 0 bases for V and 10 bases for J; bases not matched to a gene: 6. The V gene's germline CDR1 is DFQATT and CDR2 SNEGSKA (reference sequence). The CDR3 is 15 residues long. CDR3 region: CSAREGTGEFSPLHF. The CDR3 coding sequence is TGCAGTGCTAGAGAGGGGACAGGGGAGTTCTCACCCCTCCACTTT.

This chain uses TRBV20-1 with TRBJ2-3; no reliable D call. This CDR3 is built from 10 residues. Germline CDR1 is DFQATT and CDR2 is SNEGSKA (reference sequence). The V end was cut by 2 bases, the J end by 7 bases, with 4 bases between. The CDR3 region has the DNA TGCAGTGCTAGACTACATACGCAGTATTTT. It translates to CSARLHTQYF.

As for this clonotype: At one boundary the junction diverges from the germline segment, which might be a read error. The chain uses TRBV24-1 and TRBJ2-3; no reliable D call. CDR1 and CDR2 (germline): KGHDR, SFDVKD. The CDR3 has 15 residues. Here the CDR3 DNA reads TGTGCCACCAGTGATAATAAAAAAAGCACGGATACGCAGTATTTT. As protein: CATSDNKKSTDTQYF.

V and J are TRBV14 and TRBJ2-1; 8 nucleotides line up with TRBD2. V shed 3 bases, J shed 2 bases, and the junction held 3 bases outside the gene matches. The CDR3 has 15 amino acids. Germline CDR1 SGHDN, CDR2 FVKESK. CDR3 in amino acids: CASSQKRETYNEQFF. The CDR3 DNA sequence: TGTGCCAGCAGCCAGAAGCGGGAGACCTACAATGAGCAGTTCTTC. Full variable domain (remainder filled in from reference TRBV14 and TRBJ2-1): EAGVTQFPSHSVIEKGQTVTLRCDPISGHDNLYWYRRVMGKEIKFLLHFVKESKQDESGMPNNRFLAERTGGTYSTLKVQPAELEDSGVYFCASSQKRETYNEQFFGPGTRLTVL.

The chain recombines TRBV6-5 with TRBJ1-6, with 10 nucleotides matching TRBD1. The CDR3 spans 16 residues. Germline V CDR1 and CDR2: MNHEY, SVGAGI. J lost 6 bases, V lost 6 bases, and 8 bases had no gene match. The CDR3 loop is CASSYRQGAANSPLHF. The CDR3 nucleotides are TGTGCCAGCAGCTATAGACAGGGGGCAGCTAATTCACCCCTCCACTTT.

The chain employs TRBV6-1 and TRBJ2-2; TRBD2 aligns across 7 bases. This CDR3 region has 15 residues. After removal of 6 bases from V and 5 bases from J, the junction contained 9 bases not matched to a gene. CDR1 is MNHNS and CDR2 is SASEGT in the germline V gene. The CDR3 DNA sequence: TGTGCCAGCAGCCGATCTGTGGGAGGGACCGGGGAGCTGTTTTTT. Translating gives CASSRSVGGTGELFF.

The V gene is TRBV5-1, the J gene TRBJ2-4; 7 nucleotides agree with TRBD1. This CDR3 comprises 14 residues. Germline V CDR1 and CDR2: SGHRS, YFSETQ. V was clipped by 2 bases and J by 6 bases; unmatched bases: 5. The CDR3 protein is CASSFGAGGNIQYF. CDR3 DNA sequence: TGCGCCAGCAGCTTCGGGGCAGGGGGAAACATTCAGTACTTC.